This entry concerns a single TCR beta chain. The antigen it recognizes is unknown. No clone much larger than this one lies a single base away; base qualities are absent. TCRbeta CDR3 regions were amplified from genomic DNA by means of the immunoSEQ Assay, a bias-controlled multiplex PCR. The authors processed their data as follows. Nucleated cell counts per sample were estimated from amplification of reference gene primers within the assay. To quantify the absolute abundance of each unique TCRbeta CDR3 rearrangement, sequence reads were collapsed and filtered. For each sample, productive Simpson clonality was calculated as the square root of Simpson's diversity index across productive rearrangements. TCRdb took this table from immuneACCESS and kept in-frame rearrangements with V and J called. Such tables lack part of the clones; where checked against another copy, unresolved V genes explain under half of the gap, and the rest is unexplained. The V and J calls and clone size were taken over from that table, and D and trimming were inferred from the DNA. The sample profile shows approximately 150,000 clones; about four fifths of them were found once. The leading ten clones occupy under 2.5% of the sample.

V is reduced by 3 bases and J by 3 bases, leaving a spacing of 8 bases between them. Reading the germline V gene gives CDR1 MDHEN and CDR2 SYDVKM. Its CDR3 holds 13 amino acids, cysteine through phenylalanine. Of all the DNA, just the CDR3 is kept, 39 bases in frame from base 1. This entry comes from a study of blood T cell repertoires in COVID-19 (dated by TCRdb to the early 2020s). Background for the entire study: Samples from collaborators originated in the United States, Italy and Spain and spanned both the acute and convalescent phases of COVID-19. The dataset comprised deeply sampled blood TCRbeta repertoires from subjects exposed to, actively infected with, or recovered from COVID-19. Where available, HLA class I and class II types were obtained from metadata supplied by the sample provider rather than from assay-based typing. The repertoires were released in a freely available public database intended as a resource for research on the immune response to SARS-CoV-2. The sample metadata nearly always contained a de-identified subject ID, COVID-19 status, age in years and sex. Samples were obtained from the ongoing ImmuneRACE study (first 160 participants) and from 1,254 subjects provided by 6 global collaborators. The material from the prospective study consisted of cDNA or gDNA derived from T cells, B-cell-depleted T cells, or PBMCs.

Whole blood was collected in K2EDTA tubes by collaborating institutions according to the institutions' own protocols. For TCRbeta analysis, collaborators shipped samples in one of three forms: frozen whole blood, isolated PBMCs, or DNA extracted from either of those sample types. Overall study outcomes, separate from this receptor: How much clinical and demographic metadata was included differed by source and by participant, and the metadata was provided uncurated.

The sequence came from a woman of 80 years or more with acute or convalescent COVID-19. The sequenced sample consisted of peripheral blood. The rearrangement joined TRBV28 to TRBJ1-2; the D gene cannot be named for sure. In nucleotide form, the sequence is TGTGCCAGCAGTTTCCCGAGGTACTATGGCTACACCTTC. This gives the protein CASSFPRYYGYTF.